The 25 T cell receptor beta chains below were found in one sample sequenced in a study of CD8 T cells in ankylosing spondylitis. TCRdb re-called the 5' RACE reads with MiXCR, one entry per CDR3 protein. The sample has thousands of distinct CDR3 sequences, 2.1% seen once. Sequencing input: blood, either unsorted or a sorted T cell fraction (not recorded which). The receptors originated from a male donor with ankylosing spondylitis or in good health (not recorded which).

This clonotype was seen at least ten times. The gene calls are TRBV9 and TRBJ1-1, with D hard to call. V was trimmed by 3 bases and J by 1 base, leaving 7 bases between them. The germline V gene has CDR1 SGDLS and CDR2 YYNGEE. The CDR3 length is 13 residues. The CDR3 DNA follows: TGTGCCAGCAGCGACCGACAGAACACTGAAGCTTTCTTT. Amino acids: CASSDRQNTEAFF.

This clonotype was recorded at least ten times. The chain links TRBV9 to TRBJ2-7; no clear D gene. Trimming removed 0 bases from V and 0 bases from J, with 10 bases in between. The CDR3 sequence is 15 residues long. CDR1 and CDR2 (germline): SGDLS, YYNGEE. This CDR3 is CASSVGAVSSYEQYF. CDR3 nucleotide sequence: TGTGCCAGCAGCGTAGGTGCAGTATCCTCCTACGAGCAGTACTTC.

This clonotype was observed at least ten times. V and J are TRBV9 and TRBJ2-7; tentatively, D is TRBD1 (5 bases). Germline V gives CDR1 SGDLS, CDR2 YYNGEE. The CDR3 covers 15 residues. V shed 0 bases and J shed 1 base, with 11 bases lying between them. The CDR3 loop reads CASSVEDSNSYEQYF. CDR3 DNA: TGTGCCAGCAGCGTAGAAGACAGCAATTCCTACGAGCAGTACTTC. The variable domain in full, completed from reference TRBV9 and TRBJ2-7, reads DSGVTQTPKHLITATGQRVTLRCSPRSGDLSVYWYQQSLDQGLQFLIQYYNGEERAKGNILERFSAQQFPDLHSELNLSSLELGDSALYFCASSVEDSNSYEQYFGPGTRLTVT.

This clonotype was picked up many times. This chain connects TRBV9 to TRBJ2-3; 10 nucleotides line up with TRBD2. Per the germline V gene, CDR1 is SGDLS and CDR2 is YYNGEE. V lost 0 bases and J lost 5; bases outside the gene matches: 9. The CDR3 is 17 amino acids. For the CDR3, the DNA is TGTGCCAGCAGCGTAGAGGCTAGCGGGAGTCCCCAAGATACGCAGTATTTT. It encodes CASSVEASGSPQDTQYF. The full variable domain, its missing parts supplied by reference TRBV9 and TRBJ2-3, is DSGVTQTPKHLITATGQRVTLRCSPRSGDLSVYWYQQSLDQGLQFLIQYYNGEERAKGNILERFSAQQFPDLHSELNLSSLELGDSALYFCASSVEASGSPQDTQYFGPGTRLTVL.

The chain joins TRBV9 to TRBJ2-7; TRBD1 agrees at 7 bases. The germline gives CDR1 SGDLS, CDR2 YYNGEE. Germline trimming cut 0 bases from V and 0 bases from J; bases unmatched to any gene: 9. The CDR3 has 17 residues. CDR3 residues: CASSVGVTGQASYEQYF. DNA of the CDR3: TGTGCCAGCAGCGTAGGGGTCACCGGACAGGCCTCCTACGAGCAGTACTTC.

This clonotype was observed at least ten times. This chain uses TRBV9 with TRBJ2-2; D call uncertain. With 4 bases removed from V and 0 bases from J, the gap between germline ends came to 13 bases. The CDR3 totals 16 residues. Germline V CDR1 and CDR2: SGDLS, YYNGEE. Here the CDR3 reads CASSPFLHANTGELFF. The CDR3 bases are TGTGCCAGCAGCCCATTCCTTCACGCGAACACCGGGGAGCTGTTTTTT.

The chain uses TRBV9 and TRBJ2-2, with TRBD2 identical over 9 bases. The ends lost 4 bases at V and 1 base at J; junction bases unmatched: 2. CDR3 size: 15 residues. Germline values: CDR1 SGDLS, CDR2 YYNGEE. The CDR3 is CASSRSGRNTGELFF. The CDR3 DNA sequence: TGTGCCAGCAGCCGTAGCGGGAGGAACACCGGGGAGCTGTTTTTT.

This clonotype has ten or more counts. V gene TRBV9 combines with J gene TRBJ2-7; weak D call: TRBD1 (6 bases). CDR3 length: 14 amino acids. With 3 bases removed from V and 5 bases from J, the gap between germline ends came to 15 bases. The V gene's germline CDR1 is SGDLS and CDR2 YYNGEE. The CDR3 reads CASSGSLGAHEQYF. The CDR3 DNA reads as TGTGCCAGCAGCGGGAGCCTGGGGGCCCACGAGCAGTACTTC.

This clonotype has a count of ten or more. The genes are TRBV9 and TRBJ2-1, with TRBD1 matching over 9 bases. CDR1 is SGDLS and CDR2 is YYNGEE in the germline V gene. The CDR3 loop spans 15 amino acids. V lost 0 bases, J lost 6 bases, and 4 bases stayed unmatched. The CDR3 DNA sequence: TGTGCCAGCAGCGTAGACAGGGGGCATGTCAATGAGCAGTTCTTC. This gives the protein CASSVDRGHVNEQFF.

This clonotype is judged medium-sized. The chain has TRBV9 and TRBJ2-3; 13 bases agree with TRBD2. CDR1 is SGDLS and CDR2 is YYNGEE in the germline V gene. The CDR3 is made up of 17 amino acids. V lost 4 bases to trimming and J lost 4 bases; unmatched junction nucleotides: 9. In DNA, the CDR3 is TGTGCCAGCAGCCCCCAAGGACTAGCGGGAGTTCCAGATACGCAGTATTTT. Its translation: CASSPQGLAGVPDTQYF.

The sample holds many counts of this clonotype. The junction shows a germline mismatch at one end, possibly a read error. This sequence joins TRBV9 and TRBJ2-2; 11 bases match TRBD1. The germline CDR1 and CDR2 sequences are SGDLS and YYNGEE. This CDR3 has 16 amino acids. DNA of the CDR3: TGTGCCAGCAGCCCAGGACAGGGGGCGAAGACCGGGGAGCTGTTTTTT. It codes for CASSPGQGAKTGELFF.

Many counts were recorded for this clonotype. The chain uses TRBV9 and TRBJ2-7, with a weak D call TRBD2 (7 bases). CDR3 length equals 15 residues. The V end lost 4 bases, the J end lost 0 bases, and 14 bases lay between the germline ends. Germline V lookup: CDR1 SGDLS, CDR2 YYNGEE. The CDR3 nucleotides read TGTGCCAGCAGCCCCGAGGGGGGGGCCTCCTACGAGCAGTACTTC. As protein: CASSPEGGASYEQYF. The full variable domain, its missing parts supplied by reference TRBV9 and TRBJ2-7, is DSGVTQTPKHLITATGQRVTLRCSPRSGDLSVYWYQQSLDQGLQFLIQYYNGEERAKGNILERFSAQQFPDLHSELNLSSLELGDSALYFCASSPEGGASYEQYFGPGTRLTVT.

This clonotype appeared many times. The chain combines TRBV9 with TRBJ2-1; D may be TRBD1 (6 bases). This CDR3 has 17 residues. The V end lost 2 bases, the J end lost 1 base, and 16 bases lay between the germline ends. The germline CDR1 and CDR2 sequences are SGDLS and YYNGEE. The CDR3 reads CASSVKVFGQSYNEQFF. CDR3 nucleotide sequence: TGTGCCAGCAGCGTTAAGGTGTTCGGACAGTCCTACAATGAGCAGTTCTTC.

In this sample, this clonotype is medium-sized. This chain links TRBV9 with TRBJ2-1, with D possibly TRBD1 on 6 matching bases. Trimming pared 3 bases from V and 0 bases from J, leaving 16 bases between. Germline V lookup: CDR1 SGDLS, CDR2 YYNGEE. The CDR3 has 17 residues. The CDR3 DNA follows: TGTGCCAGCAGCGGGGGAGACAGGTGGAGCTCCTACAATGAGCAGTTCTTC. Protein product: CASSGGDRWSSYNEQFF.

By its share, this clonotype is medium-sized. V usage is TRBV9 and J usage is TRBJ2-7, with a tentative D call TRBD1 (6 bases). The CDR3 has 13 amino acids. Deletions cut 3 bases from V and 3 bases from J, with 10 bases between. From germline, CDR1 is SGDLS and CDR2 YYNGEE. CDR3 sequence: CASSETGLYEQYF. The DNA of the CDR3 is TGTGCCAGCAGCGAGACAGGACTCTACGAGCAGTACTTC.

At least ten counts were recorded for this clonotype. The chain has TRBV9 and TRBJ2-1; 12 nucleotides match TRBD2. Per the germline V gene, CDR1 is SGDLS and CDR2 is YYNGEE. The V gene end was trimmed by 0 bases and the J gene end by 5 bases; junction bases not matched to a gene: 3. The CDR3 consists of 16 residues. The CDR3 coding sequence is TGTGCCAGCAGCGTAGGACTAGCGGGAGTCAACAATGAGCAGTTCTTC. This gives the protein CASSVGLAGVNNEQFF.

This clonotype was detected many times. The chain recombines TRBV9 with TRBJ2-7; 8 positions agree with TRBD1. CDR3 length: 15 residues. In germline, CDR1 is SGDLS, CDR2 YYNGEE. Trimming took 3 bases from V and 0 from J; bases not matched to a gene: 5. The CDR3 sequence: CASSARTGSSYEQYF. The CDR3 DNA sequence: TGTGCCAGCAGCGCCCGGACAGGGAGCTCCTACGAGCAGTACTTC.

This clonotype appeared many times. V and J are TRBV9 and TRBJ2-1; D may be TRBD2 (5 bases). The CDR3 runs 12 residues. Germline values: CDR1 SGDLS, CDR2 YYNGEE. V was cut by 5 bases and J by 9 bases, with 12 bases left in between. The CDR3 reads CASRRESAEQFF. The CDR3 DNA sequence: TGTGCCAGCAGACGGGAAAGCGCTGAGCAGTTCTTC. Full variable domain (outside the CDR3, taken from reference TRBV9 and TRBJ2-1): DSGVTQTPKHLITATGQRVTLRCSPRSGDLSVYWYQQSLDQGLQFLIQYYNGEERAKGNILERFSAQQFPDLHSELNLSSLELGDSALYFCASRRESAEQFFGPGTRLTVL.

This clonotype was recorded many times. The chain combines TRBV9 with TRBJ2-1; TRBD2 aligns across 7 bases. This CDR3 spans 15 amino acids. The germline gives CDR1 SGDLS, CDR2 YYNGEE. The V and J ends lost 3 bases and 4 bases, in that order; junction bases with no gene match: 7. CDR3 sequence (DNA): TGTGCCAGCAGCGCTCTAGCGGAACCTTACAATGAGCAGTTCTTC. Translating it yields CASSALAEPYNEQFF. The whole variable domain, filled in from reference TRBV9 and TRBJ2-1, reads DSGVTQTPKHLITATGQRVTLRCSPRSGDLSVYWYQQSLDQGLQFLIQYYNGEERAKGNILERFSAQQFPDLHSELNLSSLELGDSALYFCASSALAEPYNEQFFGPGTRLTVL.

This clonotype occurred many times. The V call is TRBV9, the J call TRBJ2-7; D gene uncertain. Trimming removed 0 bases from V and 1 base from J, with 11 bases in between. The length of the CDR3 is 15 residues. Per the germline V gene, CDR1 is SGDLS and CDR2 is YYNGEE. CDR3 sequence reads: CASSVDAGYSYEQYF. The CDR3 nucleotides are TGTGCCAGCAGCGTAGATGCAGGATATTCCTACGAGCAGTACTTC.

This clonotype was seen ten or more times. The chain is built from TRBV9 and TRBJ2-7; D is possibly TRBD2 (6 bases). V shed 4 bases and J shed 0 bases, with 17 bases lying between them. The V gene's germline CDR1 is SGDLS and CDR2 YYNGEE. The CDR3 has 16 amino acids. The CDR3 nucleotides read TGTGCCAGCAGCCCCAGTGCTAGCGCTTACTCCTACGAGCAGTACTTC. Protein product: CASSPSASAYSYEQYF.

This clonotype has at least ten counts. The V gene is TRBV9, the J gene TRBJ1-2; 8 positions match TRBD1. The trim removed 2 bases at V and 0 bases at J, leaving 6 bases unmatched. In germline, CDR1 is SGDLS, CDR2 YYNGEE. The CDR3 is 16 residues long. CDR3 in DNA: TGTGCCAGCAGCGTCCGGGACAGGAGTTCTAACTATGGCTACACCTTC. It translates to CASSVRDRSSNYGYTF.

This clonotype is judged medium-sized. The chain joins TRBV9 to TRBJ2-1; D not resolved. This CDR3 contains 14 residues. Trimming left V 4 bases short and J 3 bases short, with 11 bases between. Germline V gene sequence: CDR1 SGDLS, CDR2 YYNGEE. The CDR3 region has the DNA TGTGCCAGCAGCCCGACCGTGGTCTACAATGAGCAGTTCTTC. Protein: CASSPTVVYNEQFF.

This clonotype was seen ten or more times. This chain connects TRBV9 to TRBJ2-7, with a possible D match to TRBD2 (5 bases). V dropped 4 bases and J dropped 3 bases, with 20 bases sitting between them. Germline V gene sequence: CDR1 SGDLS, CDR2 YYNGEE. This CDR3 spans 16 amino acids. The DNA of the CDR3 is TGTGCCAGCAGCCCCCTCGCCGGGGAAACGTTCTACGAGCAGTACTTC. The encoded protein is CASSPLAGETFYEQYF.

The gene calls are TRBV9 and TRBJ2-6; D is uncertain. This CDR3 has 16 amino acids. V was pared by 3 bases and J by 4 bases, with 14 bases between. Germline V gives CDR1 SGDLS, CDR2 YYNGEE. The CDR3 here is CASSEAATRGANVLTF. DNA for the CDR3: TGTGCCAGCAGCGAGGCAGCGACGCGCGGGGCCAACGTCCTGACTTTC.